This TCR beta chain was captured in a study of siplizumab effects on memory and regulatory T cells. Study findings and constraints: Proliferating CD4+ or CD8+ clones, roughly 75-97% of them, lacked an assignable naive or memory phenotype.

A remark on this clone: The antigen is not known.

Profiled with immunoSEQ multiplex PCR; TCRdb holds only in-frame clones, not every one. The sample holds roughly 100,000 clones, just over 90% seen once. Between the trimmed V and J ends, which lost 0 bases and 7 bases, there was a span of 5 bases. Germline V gene data show CDR1 as SGHRS and CDR2 as YFSETQ. This CDR3 contains 11 residues. The sample comprised CD4+ T cells sorted from blood. This receptor was taken from a human donor in good health. The V and J genes are TRBV5-1 and TRBJ2-7, with D maybe TRBD1 (5 bases). The CDR3 DNA reads TGCGCCAGCAGCTTGGACAGGGAGCAGTACTTC. The encoded protein is CASSLDREQYF.